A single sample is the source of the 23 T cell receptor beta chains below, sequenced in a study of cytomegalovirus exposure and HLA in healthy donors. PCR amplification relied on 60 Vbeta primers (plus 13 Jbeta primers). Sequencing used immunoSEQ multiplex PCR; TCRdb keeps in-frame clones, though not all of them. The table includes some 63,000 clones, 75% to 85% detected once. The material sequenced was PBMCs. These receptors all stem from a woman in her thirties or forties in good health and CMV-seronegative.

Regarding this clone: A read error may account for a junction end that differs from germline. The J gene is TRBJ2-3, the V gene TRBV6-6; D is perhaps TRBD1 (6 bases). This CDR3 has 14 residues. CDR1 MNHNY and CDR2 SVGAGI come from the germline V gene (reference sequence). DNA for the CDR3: TGTGCCGGCAGTCGGACAGTAAGCACAGATACGCAGTATTTT. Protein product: CAGSRTVSTDTQYF.

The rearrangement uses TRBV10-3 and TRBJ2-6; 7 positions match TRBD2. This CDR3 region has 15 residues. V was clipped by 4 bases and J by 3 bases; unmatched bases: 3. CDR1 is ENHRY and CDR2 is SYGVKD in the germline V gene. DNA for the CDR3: TGTGCCATCAGTGTGGGGGGGGATGGGGCCAACGTCCTGACTTTC. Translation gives CAISVGGDGANVLTF.

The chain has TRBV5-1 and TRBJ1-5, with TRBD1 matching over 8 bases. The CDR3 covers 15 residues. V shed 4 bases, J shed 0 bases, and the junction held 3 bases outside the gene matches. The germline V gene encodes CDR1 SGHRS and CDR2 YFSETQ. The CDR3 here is CASSPGQGSNQPQHF. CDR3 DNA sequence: TGCGCCAGCAGCCCCGGACAGGGTAGCAATCAGCCCCAGCATTTT.

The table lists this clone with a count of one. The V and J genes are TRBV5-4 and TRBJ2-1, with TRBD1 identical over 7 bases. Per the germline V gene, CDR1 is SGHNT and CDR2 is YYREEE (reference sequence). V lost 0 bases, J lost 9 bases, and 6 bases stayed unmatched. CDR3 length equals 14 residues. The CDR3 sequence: CASSLGQGDGEQFF. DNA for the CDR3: TGTGCCAGCAGCTTGGGTCAGGGGGATGGTGAGCAGTTCTTC.

The DNA for the CDR3 is TGTGCCAGCAGTTCAATAGCGGGAAGGGTTGTAACGCAGTATTTT. Its protein product is CASSSIAGRVVTQYF. This rearrangement joins TRBV27 to TRBJ2-3; TRBD2 matches at 8 bases. This CDR3 has 15 amino acids. The J segment lost 9 bases and the V segment lost 4 bases, leaving 12 bases of the junction unmatched. The germline CDR1 and CDR2 sequences are MNHEY and SMNVEV (reference sequence).

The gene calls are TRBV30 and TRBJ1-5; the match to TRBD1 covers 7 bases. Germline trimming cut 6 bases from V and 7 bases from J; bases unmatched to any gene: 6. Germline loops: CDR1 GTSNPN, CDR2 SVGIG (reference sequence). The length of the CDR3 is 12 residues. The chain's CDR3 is CACSQGDQPQHF. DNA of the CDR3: TGTGCCTGCTCTCAGGGGGACCAGCCCCAGCATTTT.

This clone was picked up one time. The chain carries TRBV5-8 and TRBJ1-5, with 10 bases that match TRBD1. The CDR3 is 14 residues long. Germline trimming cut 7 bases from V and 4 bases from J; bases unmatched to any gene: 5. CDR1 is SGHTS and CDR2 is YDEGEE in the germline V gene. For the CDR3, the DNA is TGTGCCAGCCTTAGGACAGGGGGAAATCAGCCCCAGCATTTT. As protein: CASLRTGGNQPQHF.

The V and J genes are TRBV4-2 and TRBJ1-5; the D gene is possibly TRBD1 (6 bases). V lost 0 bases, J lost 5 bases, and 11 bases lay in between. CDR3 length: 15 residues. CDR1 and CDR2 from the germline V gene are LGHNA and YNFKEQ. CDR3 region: CASSQDWTVYQPQHF. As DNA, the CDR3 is TGTGCCAGCAGCCAAGATTGGACAGTTTATCAGCCCCAGCATTTT.

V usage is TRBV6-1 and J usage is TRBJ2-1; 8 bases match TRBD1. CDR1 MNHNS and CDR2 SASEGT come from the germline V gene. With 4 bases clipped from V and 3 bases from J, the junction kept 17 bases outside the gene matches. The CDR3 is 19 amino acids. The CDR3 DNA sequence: TGTGCCAGCAGTGGCCGGGGACAGGTGGCGGGCTCCTACTACAATGAGCAGTTCTTC. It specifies CASSGRGQVAGSYYNEQFF.

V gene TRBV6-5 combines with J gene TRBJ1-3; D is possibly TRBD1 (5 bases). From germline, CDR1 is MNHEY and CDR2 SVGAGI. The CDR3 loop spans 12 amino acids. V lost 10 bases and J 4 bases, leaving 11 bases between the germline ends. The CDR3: CATRQPGNTIYF. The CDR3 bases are TGTGCCACCCGACAGCCAGGAAACACCATATATTTT.

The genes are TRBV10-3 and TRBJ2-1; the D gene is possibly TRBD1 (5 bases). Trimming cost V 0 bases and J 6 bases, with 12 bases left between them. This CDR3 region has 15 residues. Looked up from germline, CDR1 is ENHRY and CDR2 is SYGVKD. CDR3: CAISESGAGSNEQFF. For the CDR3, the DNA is TGTGCCATCAGTGAGTCAGGGGCAGGATCCAATGAGCAGTTCTTC.

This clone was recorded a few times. CDR3 protein: CASSLGGTPTNEKLFF. The CDR3 nucleotides read TGCGCCAGCAGCTTGGGTGGGACACCAACTAATGAAAAACTGTTTTTT. The chain joins TRBV5-1 to TRBJ1-4; TRBD1 might be the D (6 bases). This CDR3 has 16 residues. V shed 0 bases and J shed 0 bases, with 9 bases lying between them. CDR1 SGHRS and CDR2 YFSETQ come from the germline V gene.

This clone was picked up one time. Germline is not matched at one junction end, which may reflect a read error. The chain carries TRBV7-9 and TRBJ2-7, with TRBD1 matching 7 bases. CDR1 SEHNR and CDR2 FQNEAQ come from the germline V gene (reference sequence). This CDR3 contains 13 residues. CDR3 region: CSSSTGTAYEQYF. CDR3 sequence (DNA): TGTTCCAGCAGCACCGGGACAGCCTACGAGCAGTACTTC.

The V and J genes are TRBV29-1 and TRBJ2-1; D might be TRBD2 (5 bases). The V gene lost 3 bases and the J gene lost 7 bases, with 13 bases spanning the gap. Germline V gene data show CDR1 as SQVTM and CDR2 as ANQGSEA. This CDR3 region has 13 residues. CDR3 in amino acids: CSVDGLPGNEQFF. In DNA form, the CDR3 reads TGCAGCGTTGATGGTTTACCGGGGAATGAGCAGTTCTTC.

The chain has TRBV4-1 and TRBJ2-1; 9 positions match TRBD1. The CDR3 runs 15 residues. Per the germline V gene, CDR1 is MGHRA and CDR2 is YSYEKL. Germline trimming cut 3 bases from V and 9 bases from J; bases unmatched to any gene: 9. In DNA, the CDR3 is TGCGCCAGCAGCCAGAATGGACAGGGGTTAACTGAGCAGTTCTTC. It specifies CASSQNGQGLTEQFF.

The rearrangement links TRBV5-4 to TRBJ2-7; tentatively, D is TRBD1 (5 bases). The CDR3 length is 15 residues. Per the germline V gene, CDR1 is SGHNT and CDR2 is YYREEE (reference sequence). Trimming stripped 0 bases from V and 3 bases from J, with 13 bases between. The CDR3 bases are TGTGCCAGCAGCTTGGAGGACACGGCCTTCTACGAGCAGTACTTC. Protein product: CASSLEDTAFYEQYF.

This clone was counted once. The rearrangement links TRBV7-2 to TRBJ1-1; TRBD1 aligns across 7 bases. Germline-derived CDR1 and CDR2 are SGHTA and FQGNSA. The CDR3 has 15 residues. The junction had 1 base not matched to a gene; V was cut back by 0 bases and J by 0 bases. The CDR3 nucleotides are TGTGCCAGCAGCTTAGCGGGACAGTTGAACACTGAAGCTTTCTTT. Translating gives CASSLAGQLNTEAFF.

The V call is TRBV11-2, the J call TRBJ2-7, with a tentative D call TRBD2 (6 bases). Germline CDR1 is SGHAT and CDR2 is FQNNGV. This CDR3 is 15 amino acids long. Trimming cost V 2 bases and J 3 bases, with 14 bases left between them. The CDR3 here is CASSLILGGSYEQYF. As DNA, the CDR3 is TGTGCCAGCAGCTTAATTTTGGGGGGTAGCTACGAGCAGTACTTC.

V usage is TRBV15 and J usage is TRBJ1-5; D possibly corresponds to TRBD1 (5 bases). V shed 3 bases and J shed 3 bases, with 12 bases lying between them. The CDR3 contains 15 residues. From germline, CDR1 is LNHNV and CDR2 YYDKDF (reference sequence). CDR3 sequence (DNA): TGTGCCACCAGCAGGGTAGGGGTGGACAATCAGCCCCAGCATTTT. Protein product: CATSRVGVDNQPQHF.

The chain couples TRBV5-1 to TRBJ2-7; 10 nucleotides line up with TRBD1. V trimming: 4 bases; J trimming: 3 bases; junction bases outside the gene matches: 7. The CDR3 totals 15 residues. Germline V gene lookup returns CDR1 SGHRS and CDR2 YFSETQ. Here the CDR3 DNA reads TGCGCCAGCAGCCCGGGACAGGGGCTCTACTACGAGCAGTACTTC. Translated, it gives CASSPGQGLYYEQYF.

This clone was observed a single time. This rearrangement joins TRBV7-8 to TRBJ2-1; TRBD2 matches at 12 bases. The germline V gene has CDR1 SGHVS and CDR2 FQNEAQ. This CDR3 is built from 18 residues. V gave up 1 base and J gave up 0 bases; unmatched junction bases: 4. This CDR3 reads CASSLVASGRASYNEQFF. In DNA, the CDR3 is TGTGCCAGCAGCTTAGTCGCTAGCGGGAGGGCCTCCTACAATGAGCAGTTCTTC.

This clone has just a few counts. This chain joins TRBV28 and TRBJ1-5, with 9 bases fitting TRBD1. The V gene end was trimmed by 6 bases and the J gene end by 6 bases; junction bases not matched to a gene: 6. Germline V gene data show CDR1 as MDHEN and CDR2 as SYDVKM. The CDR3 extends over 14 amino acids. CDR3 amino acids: CASSNTGGGQPQHF. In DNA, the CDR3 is TGTGCCAGCAGCAATACAGGGGGCGGTCAGCCCCAGCATTTT. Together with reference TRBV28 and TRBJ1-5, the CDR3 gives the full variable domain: DVKVTQSSRYLVKRTGEKVFLECVQDMDHENMFWYRQDPGLGLRLIYFSYDVKMKEKGDIPEGYSVSREKKERFSLILESASTNQTSMYLCASSNTGGGQPQHFGDGTRLSIL.

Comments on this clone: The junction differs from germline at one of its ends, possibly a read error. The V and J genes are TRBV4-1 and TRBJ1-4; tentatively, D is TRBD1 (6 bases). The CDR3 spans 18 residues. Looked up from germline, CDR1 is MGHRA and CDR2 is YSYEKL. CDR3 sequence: CAGSQDPRGRTTNEKLFF. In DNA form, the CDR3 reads TGCGCCGGCAGCCAAGATCCCAGGGGCCGCACAACTAATGAAAAACTGTTTTTT.